This TCR beta chain was observed in a study of regulatory T cells in long-lasting Graves disease. This clonotype has at least ten counts. Time point given: newly diagnosed GD, antithyroid drugs for less than 3 months. Extracted PBMC RNA gave rise to the TCR library. Sequencing libraries for TCR beta were prepared with iRepertoire HTBI primers and Arm-PCR of CDR3 regions. TCRdb itself ran the multiplex PCR reads through MiXCR, one entry per CDR3 protein. The profile shows more than 400,000 distinct CDR3 sequences, roughly 16% of them singletons. The same specimen was also included in a second study, on T cells in Graves' hyperthyroidism and ophthalmopathy. In that study: Diagnosis of hyperthyroidism was new in patients aged 18 to 65, and its duration was under 2 months. With a median lead of around 6.7 months before onset, the model predicted ophthalmopathy.

The clonotype comes from a man aged 40-50 years with Graves disease. Sequences were derived from peripheral blood mononuclear cells (PBMCs), sampled at new diagnosis, from a patient treated with antithyroid drugs.

CDR3 loop: CASSLEHGNYGYTF. The CDR3 DNA is TGCGCCAGCAGCTTGGAGCACGGGAACTATGGCTACACCTTC. J is TRBJ1-2 and V is TRBV5-1; D gene ambiguous. Germline loops: CDR1 SGHRS, CDR2 YFSETQ. CDR3 length: 14 amino acids. V lost 0 bases to trimming and J lost 2 bases, with 8 bases between them.